The 24 T cell receptor beta chains below all came from one sample that was sequenced in a study of blood T cell repertoires in COVID-19. Clones were read by immunoSEQ multiplex PCR, and TCRdb kept only the in-frame ones, dropping some. The table has some 420,000 clones, approximately 92% seen once. Sequencing was done on a sample of PBMCs or T cells enriched from blood (not recorded which). The receptors shown here come from a man younger than 40 who had recovered from COVID-19.

The J gene is TRBJ2-7, the V gene TRBV25-1, with 9 bases aligning to TRBD1. This CDR3 has 15 residues. The junction had 8 bases not matched to a gene; V was cut back by 3 bases and J by 5 bases. Germline V lookup: CDR1 MGHDK, CDR2 SYGVNS. The CDR3 is CASSDPQGAKDEQYF. In DNA form, the CDR3 reads TGTGCCAGCAGTGACCCACAGGGGGCGAAGGACGAGCAGTACTTC.

A remark on this clone: Other DNA sequences in this sample translate to the same CDR3. This rearrangement joins TRBV7-9 to TRBJ2-5; 9 bases map to TRBD2. From germline, CDR1 is SEHNR and CDR2 FQNEAQ (reference sequence). The V segment lost 5 bases and the J segment 2 bases; nucleotides outside the gene matches: 6. The CDR3 consists of 15 residues. DNA of the CDR3: TGTGCCAGCAGCCCCGGACTAGCGCTGCAAGAGACCCAGTACTTC. It yields the protein CASSPGLALQETQYF.

The CDR3 DNA reads as TGTGCCAGTAGGAGGGAGACAAAGCCCACAGATACGCAGTATTTT. It encodes CASRRETKPTDTQYF. The rearrangement uses TRBV19 and TRBJ2-3, with D possibly TRBD2 on 5 matching bases. Per germline, CDR1 LNHDA and CDR2 SQIVND (reference sequence). V was pared by 6 bases and J by 2 bases, with 15 bases between. The CDR3 extends over 15 amino acids.

This clone was detected a few times. The V gene is TRBV13, the J gene TRBJ1-1, with D hard to call. The CDR3 spans 13 residues. The ends were cut back, 3 bases at V and 2 bases at J, with 7 bases in the middle. Germline V gene data show CDR1 as PRHDT and CDR2 as FYEKMQ (reference sequence). The CDR3 is CASSLRANTEAFF. The CDR3 nucleotides are TGTGCCAGCAGCTTGAGGGCAAACACTGAAGCTTTCTTT. Full variable domain (outside the CDR3, taken from reference TRBV13 and TRBJ1-1): AAGVIQSPRHLIKEKRETATLKCYPIPRHDTVYWYQQGPGQDPQFLISFYEKMQSDKGSIPDRFSAQQFSDYHSELNMSSLELGDSALYFCASSLRANTEAFFGQGTRLTVV.

The CDR3 is CASSQGIGQSYEQYF. The CDR3 DNA reads as TGTGCCAGCAGCCAGGGTATTGGACAGTCCTACGAGCAGTACTTC. J is TRBJ2-7 and V is TRBV3-1 (or the pseudogene TRBV3-2); possibly TRBD1 for D (6 bases). V lost 3 bases and J 1 base, leaving 13 bases between the germline ends. Germline V gene data show CDR1 as LGHDT and CDR2 as YNNKEL (reference sequence). The length of the CDR3 is 15 residues.

The V and J genes are TRBV4-2 and TRBJ2-3, with TRBD1 matching 9 bases. J lost 4 bases, V lost 0 bases, and 5 bases had no gene match. The CDR3 totals 16 residues. Per the germline V gene, CDR1 is LGHNA and CDR2 is YNFKEQ. Here the CDR3 DNA reads TGTGCCAGCAGCCAAGACGGGACAGGGTCCCCAGATACGCAGTATTTT. Translating it yields CASSQDGTGSPDTQYF.

The genes are TRBV24-1 and TRBJ2-2; D is undetermined. The CDR3 has 12 amino acids. V was pared by 6 bases and J by 3 bases, with 4 bases between. Looked up from germline, CDR1 is KGHDR and CDR2 is SFDVKD. In DNA, the CDR3 is TGTGCCACCAGTCCTCACACCGGGGAGCTGTTTTTT. The encoded protein is CATSPHTGELFF.

The count of this clone is one. The V call is TRBV19, the J call TRBJ1-5; 9 bases align to TRBD1. CDR3 size: 14 residues. V was pared by 4 bases and J by 6 bases, with 4 bases of the junction left unmatched. CDR1 and CDR2 from the germline V gene are LNHDA and SQIVND (reference sequence). The CDR3 protein is CASSTDRGFQPQHF. CDR3 DNA sequence: TGTGCCAGTAGTACGGACAGGGGCTTTCAGCCCCAGCATTTT.

The V call is TRBV6-5, the J call TRBJ2-5; 7 bases line up with TRBD2. Germline V gene lookup returns CDR1 MNHEY and CDR2 SVGAGI. After removal of 2 bases from V and 2 bases from J, the junction contained 5 bases not matched to a gene. The length of the CDR3 is 15 residues. The CDR3 reads CASSYTNGGQETQYF. CDR3 in DNA: TGTGCCAGCAGTTACACCAACGGGGGGCAAGAGACCCAGTACTTC.

The chain employs TRBV7-2 and TRBJ2-3, with 8 bases lining up with TRBD1. V dropped 3 bases and J dropped 4; count of bases not matched to a gene: 6. Germline lookup yields CDR1 SGHTA and CDR2 FQGNSA. This CDR3 contains 15 residues. The CDR3 loop reads CASSFETGVPDTQYF. CDR3 nucleotides: TGTGCCAGCAGCTTCGAGACAGGGGTACCAGATACGCAGTATTTT.

The chain recombines TRBV3-1 (or the pseudogene TRBV3-2) with TRBJ2-3; D perhaps matches TRBD2 (5 bases). The CDR3 length is 16 residues. V lost 4 bases, J lost 3 bases, and 17 bases lay in between. Germline lookup yields CDR1 LGHDT and CDR2 YNNKEL (reference sequence). The CDR3 DNA is TGTGCCAGCAGCCTAGGACTCACTTCGGGAACAGATACGCAGTATTTT. Its protein is CASSLGLTSGTDTQYF.

The chain combines TRBV9 with TRBJ2-3; 7 bases fit TRBD2. CDR1 and CDR2 (germline): SGDLS, YYNGEE. CDR3 size: 15 residues. Trimming at V came to 0 bases and at J to 3 bases, leaving 4 bases not matched to a gene. The CDR3 spells CASSVVGEGTDTQYF. CDR3 sequence (DNA): TGTGCCAGCAGCGTAGTGGGGGAGGGGACAGATACGCAGTATTTT.

This clone was observed once. The CDR3 loop reads CASSTRQEFSGANVLTF. The CDR3 DNA reads as TGTGCCAGTAGTACCCGACAGGAGTTCTCTGGGGCCAACGTCCTGACTTTC. The chain uses TRBV19 and TRBJ2-6; D is perhaps TRBD1 (6 bases). The CDR3 length is 17 residues. Germline V CDR1 and CDR2: LNHDA, SQIVND (reference sequence). V was shortened by 4 bases and J by 0 bases, with 13 bases between the two germline ends.

This chain's CDR3 is CASSNPGLSGNTIYF. The CDR3 nucleotides are TGCGCCAGCAGCAACCCGGGACTTTCTGGAAACACCATATATTTT. V gene TRBV5-1 combines with J gene TRBJ1-3; D is perhaps TRBD1 (5 bases). V dropped 4 bases and J dropped 1 base, with 12 bases sitting between them. Germline CDR1 SGHRS, CDR2 YFSETQ. This CDR3 is built from 15 residues.

The chain recombines TRBV5-4 with TRBJ2-2, with 8 nucleotides matching TRBD2. V was pared by 4 bases and J by 5 bases, with 13 bases of the junction left unmatched. Germline V gene sequence: CDR1 SGHNT, CDR2 YYREEE (reference sequence). This CDR3 contains 17 residues. The CDR3 DNA follows: TGTGCCAGCAGCAAACCGGGACTAGGATCGGAGACCGGGGAGCTGTTTTTT. As protein: CASSKPGLGSETGELFF.

The chain recombines TRBV7-9 with TRBJ1-2; D remains unclear. V shed 1 base and J shed 0 bases, with 9 bases lying between them. This CDR3 has 15 amino acids. Germline lookup yields CDR1 SEHNR and CDR2 FQNEAQ (reference sequence). The CDR3 loop reads CASSLGGAANYGYTF. CDR3 nucleotides: TGTGCCAGCAGCTTAGGGGGAGCAGCTAACTATGGCTACACCTTC.

V and J are TRBV5-1 and TRBJ2-5; TRBD1 aligns across 8 bases. V lost 2 bases, J lost 2 bases, and 5 bases stayed unmatched. The germline gives CDR1 SGHRS, CDR2 YFSETQ. CDR3 length: 15 amino acids. CDR3: CASSLGDRHQETQYF. Here the CDR3 DNA reads TGCGCCAGCAGCTTAGGGGACAGGCATCAAGAGACCCAGTACTTC.

The chain couples TRBV19 to TRBJ2-7; 12 bases are shared with TRBD1. Trimming took 4 bases from V and 5 from J; bases not matched to a gene: 3. Germline V gene sequence: CDR1 LNHDA, CDR2 SQIVND (reference sequence). CDR3 length: 14 amino acids. The chain's CDR3 is CASSSGTGGNEQYF. DNA of the CDR3: TGTGCCAGTAGTAGTGGGACAGGGGGCAACGAGCAGTACTTC.

CDR3 sequence reads: CASTFERTSSYEQYF. CDR3 sequence (DNA): TGTGCCAGCACTTTTGAGCGGACCAGCTCCTACGAGCAGTACTTC. The V call is TRBV28, the J call TRBJ2-7; weak D call: TRBD2 (5 bases). This CDR3 comprises 15 residues. CDR1 and CDR2 (germline): MDHEN, SYDVKM. V lost 7 bases to trimming and J lost 0 bases, with 16 bases between them.

The V call is TRBV5-4, the J call TRBJ1-3; D is unresolved. The CDR3 totals 16 residues. The V gene lost 0 bases and the J gene lost 2 bases, with 12 bases spanning the gap. CDR1 is SGHNT, CDR2 YYREEE, per germline (reference sequence). CDR3 amino acids: CASSLEPGFTGNTIYF. The CDR3 nucleotides read TGTGCCAGCAGCTTGGAACCGGGGTTTACTGGAAACACCATATATTTT.

Of note for this clone: The same CDR3 is also encoded by other DNA sequences in this sample. This chain connects TRBV4-1 to TRBJ2-3; D gene ambiguous. The V gene lost 0 bases and the J gene lost 4 bases, with 11 bases spanning the gap. From germline, CDR1 is MGHRA and CDR2 YSYEKL. The CDR3 runs to 15 residues. DNA of the CDR3: TGCGCCAGCAGCCAAGATAGATTGGCGGCAGATACGCAGTATTTT. Translating it yields CASSQDRLAADTQYF.

This clone was detected once. The chain is built from TRBV7-3 and TRBJ2-5, with 7 bases that match TRBD1. The trim removed 5 bases at V and 1 base at J, leaving 4 bases unmatched. CDR1 and CDR2 (germline): SGHTA, FQGTGA. This CDR3 comprises 14 residues. In nucleotides, the CDR3 is TGTGCCAGCAGCGCGAGGGACAGCCAAGAGACCCAGTACTTC. It specifies CASSARDSQETQYF.

The count of this clone is one. The gene calls are TRBV13 and TRBJ2-7, with 7 bases fitting TRBD1. The CDR3 extends over 15 amino acids. V dropped 5 bases and J dropped 3; count of bases not matched to a gene: 10. Germline-derived CDR1 and CDR2 are PRHDT and FYEKMQ (reference sequence). The CDR3 coding sequence is TGTGCCAGCAGCCTCGGTTGGACAGGCAACTACGAGCAGTACTTC. Translated, it gives CASSLGWTGNYEQYF.

The J gene is TRBJ1-4, the V gene TRBV28; perhaps TRBD1 as D (5 bases). The CDR3 contains 12 residues. Germline assignment: CDR1 MDHEN and CDR2 SYDVKM. Trimming shortened V by 7 bases and J by 11 bases, and 14 bases separated the two germline ends. The CDR3 here is CASMGVGRKLFF. The CDR3 bases are TGTGCCAGCATGGGGGTAGGGAGGAAACTGTTTTTT.